This passage covers 8 T cell receptor beta chains from one sample sequenced in a study of OX40 agonist ivuxolimab in advanced cancers. Measured with immunoSEQ multiplex PCR; TCRdb has only the in-frame clones, and not every one. The sample lists about 70,000 clones; around 88% were seen once. The sample was CD4+ or CD8+ T cells sorted from blood, taken in a trial of the OX40 agonist ivuxolimab. The source of these receptors is an adult with an advanced solid tumor such as melanoma, head and neck, liver or kidney cancer.

The V and J genes are TRBV7-2 and TRBJ2-3; possible D gene TRBD2, 6 bases. This CDR3 comprises 16 residues. The V gene's germline CDR1 is SGHTA and CDR2 FQGNSA. V was clipped by 5 bases and J by 6 bases, with 21 bases between them. The CDR3 is CASSARDSKAKDTQYF. DNA of the CDR3: TGTGCCAGCAGCGCCCGGGACTCCAAAGCTAAGGATACGCAGTATTTT.

This chain joins TRBV19 and TRBJ1-5; a weak D match, TRBD1 (6 bases). V gave up 4 bases and J gave up 6 bases, with 10 bases separating them. Germline values: CDR1 LNHDA, CDR2 SQIVND (reference sequence). This CDR3 is 13 amino acids long. For the CDR3, the DNA is TGTGCCAGTAGTAGACAGGTGAGTCAGCCCCAGCATTTT. This codes for CASSRQVSQPQHF.

The chain joins TRBV6-7 to TRBJ2-7, with D hard to call. TRBV6-7 is treated as an ORF (open reading frame) with a function not yet certain. Trimming left V 3 bases short and J 2 bases short, with 11 bases between. The CDR3 runs to 14 residues. Written as DNA, the CDR3 is TGTGCCAGCAGTTATAGTCGCAAAACCTACGAGCAGTACTTC. This sequence encodes CASSYSRKTYEQYF.

V is TRBV4-1 and J is TRBJ2-5, with 7 positions matching TRBD1. Per the germline V gene, CDR1 is MGHRA and CDR2 is YSYEKL. This CDR3 is built from 15 residues. J lost 1 base, V lost 1 base, and 3 bases had no gene match. CDR3 sequence: CASSQGGQAQETQYF. As DNA, the CDR3 is TGCGCCAGCAGCCAAGGCGGACAGGCCCAAGAGACCCAGTACTTC.

The genes are TRBV7-8 and TRBJ2-1; 8 nucleotides align to TRBD2. The CDR3 contains 15 residues. V dropped 1 base and J dropped 3; count of bases not matched to a gene: 2. CDR1 is SGHVS, CDR2 FQNEAQ, per germline. Written as DNA, the CDR3 is TGTGCCAGCAGCTTAGGGCTAGCGGGCTACAATGAGCAGTTCTTC. The encoded protein is CASSLGLAGYNEQFF.

The rearrangement links TRBV2 to TRBJ1-4, with D possibly TRBD1 on 5 matching bases. V lost 7 bases to trimming and J lost 7 bases, with 13 bases between them. Germline assignment: CDR1 SNHLY and CDR2 FYNNEI. This CDR3 region has 13 residues. CDR3 loop: CASKAGKSEKLFF. DNA of the CDR3: TGTGCCAGCAAGGCAGGGAAGAGTGAAAAACTGTTTTTT.

This clone showed up just once. The chain is built from TRBV2 and TRBJ2-2; D remains unclear. Germline V gene lookup returns CDR1 SNHLY and CDR2 FYNNEI. This CDR3 is 14 amino acids long. The V end lost 6 bases, the J end lost 2 bases, and 10 bases lay between the germline ends. DNA of the CDR3: TGTGCCAGCAGCGTAGACACTAACACCGGGGAGCTGTTTTTT. Encoded protein: CASSVDTNTGELFF.

CDR3 in amino acids: CASGLAGSTGELFF. Here the CDR3 DNA reads TGTGCCAGCGGGCTAGCGGGAAGCACCGGGGAGCTGTTTTTT. The gene calls are TRBV6-6 and TRBJ2-2; 9 bases map to TRBD2. Germline assignment: CDR1 MNHNY and CDR2 SVGAGI (reference sequence). The CDR3 is made up of 14 amino acids. V shed 8 bases, J shed 4 bases, and the junction held 5 bases outside the gene matches.